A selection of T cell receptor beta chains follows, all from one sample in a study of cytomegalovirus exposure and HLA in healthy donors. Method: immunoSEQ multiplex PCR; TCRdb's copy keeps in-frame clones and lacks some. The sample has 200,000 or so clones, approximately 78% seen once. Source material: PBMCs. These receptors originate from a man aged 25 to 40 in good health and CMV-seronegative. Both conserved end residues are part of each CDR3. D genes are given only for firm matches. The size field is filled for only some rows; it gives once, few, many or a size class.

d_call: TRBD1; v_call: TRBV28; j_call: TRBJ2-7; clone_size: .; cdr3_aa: CASSASRGTGNYEQYF; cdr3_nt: TGTGCCAGCAGTGCCTCCCGGGGGACAGGGAACTACGAGCAGTACTTC
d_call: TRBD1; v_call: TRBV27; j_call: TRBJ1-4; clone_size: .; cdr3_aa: CASSLSGTGQRGKLFF; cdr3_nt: TGTGCCAGCAGTTTATCGGGGACAGGGCAAAGGGGAAAACTGTTTTTT
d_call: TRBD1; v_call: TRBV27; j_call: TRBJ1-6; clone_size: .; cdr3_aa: CASKKGQGHSPLHF; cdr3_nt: TGTGCCAGCAAAAAAGGACAGGGACACTCACCCCTCCACTTT
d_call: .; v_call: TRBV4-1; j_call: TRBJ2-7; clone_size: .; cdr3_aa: CASSQVFQGRIYEQYF; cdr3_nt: TGCGCCAGCAGCCAAGTTTTCCAGGGAAGGATCTACGAGCAGTACTTC
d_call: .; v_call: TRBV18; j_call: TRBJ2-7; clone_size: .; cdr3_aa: CASSPGAYERYF; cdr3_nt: TGTGCCAGCTCACCGGGGGCCTACGAGCGGTACTTC
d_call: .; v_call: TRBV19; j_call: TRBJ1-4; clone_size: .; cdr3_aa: CASLETETNEKLFF; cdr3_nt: TGTGCCAGTTTGGAGACAGAAACTAATGAAAAACTGTTTTTT
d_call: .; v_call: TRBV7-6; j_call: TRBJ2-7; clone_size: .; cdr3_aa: CASSFLESYEQYF; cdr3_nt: TGTGCCAGCAGCTTTTTGGAGTCCTACGAGCAGTACTTC
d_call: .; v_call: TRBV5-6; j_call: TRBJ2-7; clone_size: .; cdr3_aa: CASSLVGGSYEQYF; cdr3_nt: TGTGCCAGCAGCTTGGTGGGGGGAAGCTACGAGCAGTACTTC
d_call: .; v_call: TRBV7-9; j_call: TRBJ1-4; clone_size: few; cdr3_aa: CASSGRQADFNEKLFF; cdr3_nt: TGTGCCAGCAGCGGGAGGCAGGCAGATTTCAATGAAAAACTGTTTTTT
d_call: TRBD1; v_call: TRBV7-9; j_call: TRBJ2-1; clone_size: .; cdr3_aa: CASSSGTGGHNEQFF; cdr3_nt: TGTGCCAGCAGCTCAGGGACAGGGGGCCACAATGAGCAGTTCTTC
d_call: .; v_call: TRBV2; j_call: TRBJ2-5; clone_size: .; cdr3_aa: CASSGAEETQYF; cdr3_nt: TGTGCCAGCAGTGGGGCAGAAGAGACCCAGTACTTC
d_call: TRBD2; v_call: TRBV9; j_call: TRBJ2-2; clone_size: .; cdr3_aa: CASSVGTSGVWDTGELFF; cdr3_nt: TGTGCCAGCAGCGTGGGGACTAGCGGGGTCTGGGACACCGGGGAGCTGTTTTTT
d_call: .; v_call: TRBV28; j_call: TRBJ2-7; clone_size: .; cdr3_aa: CASSFYTYEQYF; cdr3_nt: TGTGCCAGCAGTTTTTATACCTACGAGCAGTACTTC
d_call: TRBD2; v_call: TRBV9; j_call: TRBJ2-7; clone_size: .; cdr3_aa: CASSASSGVSYEQYF; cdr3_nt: TGTGCCAGCAGCGCCTCTAGCGGGGTCTCCTACGAGCAGTACTTC
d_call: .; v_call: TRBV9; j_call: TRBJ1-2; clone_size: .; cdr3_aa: CASSVGGTNYGYTF; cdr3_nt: TGTGCCAGCAGCGTAGGAGGGACTAACTATGGCTACACCTTC
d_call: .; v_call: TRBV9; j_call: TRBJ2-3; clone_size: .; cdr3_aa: CASSVRRADTQYF; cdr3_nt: TGTGCCAGCAGCGTTCGGAGGGCAGATACGCAGTATTTT
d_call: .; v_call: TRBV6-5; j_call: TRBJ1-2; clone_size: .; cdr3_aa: CASSNSAGGYTF; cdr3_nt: TGTGCCAGCAGCAACTCGGCGGGTGGCTACACCTTC
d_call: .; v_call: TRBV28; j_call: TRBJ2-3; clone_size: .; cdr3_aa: CASLGSGSTDTQYF; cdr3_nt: TGTGCCAGCCTGGGGTCAGGGTCGACAGATACGCAGTATTTT
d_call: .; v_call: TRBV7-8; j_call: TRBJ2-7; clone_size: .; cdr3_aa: CASSQVTSEQYF; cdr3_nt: TGTGCCAGCAGCCAAGTTACAAGTGAGCAGTACTTC
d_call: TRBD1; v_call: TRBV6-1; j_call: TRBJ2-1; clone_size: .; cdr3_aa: CATDRGYNEQFF; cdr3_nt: TGTGCCACGGACAGGGGCTACAATGAGCAGTTCTTC
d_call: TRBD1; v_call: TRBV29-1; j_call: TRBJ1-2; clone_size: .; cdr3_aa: CSVAAGGKRYYGYTF; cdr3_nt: TGCAGCGTTGCGGCAGGGGGCAAACGATACTATGGCTACACCTTC
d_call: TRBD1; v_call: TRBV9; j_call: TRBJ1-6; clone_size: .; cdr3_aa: CASSVGMSVDRGNSPLHF; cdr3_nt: TGTGCCAGCAGCGTAGGTATGTCGGTTGACAGGGGAAATTCACCCCTCCACTTT
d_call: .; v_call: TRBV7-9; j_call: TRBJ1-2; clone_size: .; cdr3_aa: CASSYELYGYTF; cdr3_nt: TGTGCCAGCAGCTACGAACTCTATGGCTACACCTTC
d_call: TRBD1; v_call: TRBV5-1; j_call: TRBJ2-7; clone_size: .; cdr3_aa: CASSFRDRGTYEQYF; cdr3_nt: TGCGCCAGCAGCTTCCGGGACAGGGGGACCTACGAGCAGTACTTC
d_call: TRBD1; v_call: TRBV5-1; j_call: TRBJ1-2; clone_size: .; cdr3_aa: CASSRDRGLFTF; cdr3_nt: TGCGCCAGCAGCCGGGACAGGGGACTTTTCACCTTC
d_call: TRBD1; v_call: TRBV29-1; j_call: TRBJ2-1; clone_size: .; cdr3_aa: CSVEEPWFGTGSYNEQFF; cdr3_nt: TGCAGCGTTGAAGAGCCCTGGTTCGGGACAGGGTCCTACAATGAGCAGTTCTTC
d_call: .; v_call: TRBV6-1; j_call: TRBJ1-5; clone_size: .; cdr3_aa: CASKGVVSNQPQHF; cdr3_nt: TGTGCCAGCAAAGGAGTCGTAAGCAATCAGCCCCAGCATTTT
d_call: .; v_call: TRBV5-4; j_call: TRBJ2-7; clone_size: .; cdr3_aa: CASSLGSGSSSYEQYF; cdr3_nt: TGTGCCAGCAGCTTGGGCTCCGGGAGTAGCTCCTACGAGCAGTACTTC
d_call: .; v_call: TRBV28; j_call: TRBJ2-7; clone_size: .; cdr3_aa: CASSPPDRFPTQQYF; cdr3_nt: TGTGCCAGCAGTCCTCCCGACAGGTTCCCAACCCAGCAGTACTTC
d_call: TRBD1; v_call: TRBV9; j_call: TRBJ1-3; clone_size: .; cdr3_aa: CASSVGGQSSGNTIYF; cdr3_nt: TGTGCCAGCAGCGTAGGGGGACAGAGCTCTGGAAACACCATATATTTT
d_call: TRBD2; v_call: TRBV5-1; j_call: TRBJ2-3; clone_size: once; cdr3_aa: CASSLAGSGGTPDTQYF; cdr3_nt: TGCGCCAGCAGCTTGGCCGGAAGCGGGGGGACGCCAGATACGCAGTATTTT
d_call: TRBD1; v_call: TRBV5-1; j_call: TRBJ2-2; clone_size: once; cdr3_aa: CASSRGTGGTGELFF; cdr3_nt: TGCGCCAGCAGCCGGGGGACAGGGGGAACCGGGGAGCTGTTTTTT
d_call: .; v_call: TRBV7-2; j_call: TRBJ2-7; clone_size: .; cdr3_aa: CASSLLGLAGEQYF; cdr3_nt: TGTGCCAGCAGCTTACTCGGACTGGCTGGGGAGCAGTACTTC
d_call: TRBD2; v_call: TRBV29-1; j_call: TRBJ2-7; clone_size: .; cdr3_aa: CSVDIRVGGDKQYF; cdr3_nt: TGCAGCGTTGATATCCGGGTGGGGGGGGATAAGCAGTACTTC
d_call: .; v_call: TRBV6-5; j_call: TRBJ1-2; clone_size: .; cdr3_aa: CASSARATGKGGYTF; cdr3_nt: TGTGCCAGCAGTGCCCGGGCCACAGGGAAAGGTGGCTACACCTTC
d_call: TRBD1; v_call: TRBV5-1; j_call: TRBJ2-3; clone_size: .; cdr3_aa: CASSKSPGQGDTQYF; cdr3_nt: TGCGCCAGCAGCAAGAGCCCGGGACAGGGCGATACGCAGTATTTT
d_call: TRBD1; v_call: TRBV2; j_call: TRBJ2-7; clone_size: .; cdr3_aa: CASSEVRQGEYF; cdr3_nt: TGTGCCAGCAGTGAGGTGCGACAGGGAGAGTACTTC
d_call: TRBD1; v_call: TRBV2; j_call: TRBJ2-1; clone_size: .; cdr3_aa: CASSEGQVPNNEQFF; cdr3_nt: TGTGCCAGCAGTGAGGGACAGGTGCCGAACAATGAGCAGTTCTTC
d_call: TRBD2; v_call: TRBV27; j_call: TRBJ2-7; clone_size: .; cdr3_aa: CASSFVGVSGGSYEQYF; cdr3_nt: TGTGCCAGCAGTTTCGTTGGGGTTAGCGGGGGATCCTACGAGCAGTACTTC
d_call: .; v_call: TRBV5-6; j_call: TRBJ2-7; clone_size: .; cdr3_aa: CASSLGQVKGVEQYF; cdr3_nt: TGTGCCAGCAGCTTGGGACAGGTCAAGGGGGTCGAGCAGTACTTC
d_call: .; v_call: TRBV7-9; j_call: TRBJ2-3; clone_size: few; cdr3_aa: CASSRQGGFTTDTQYF; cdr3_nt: TGTGCCAGCAGCCGGCAGGGGGGATTCACCACAGATACGCAGTATTTT
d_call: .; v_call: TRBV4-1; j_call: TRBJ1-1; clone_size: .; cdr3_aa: CASRGTLRNTEAFF; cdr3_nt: TGCGCCAGCAGGGGGACATTACGGAACACTGAAGCTTTCTTT
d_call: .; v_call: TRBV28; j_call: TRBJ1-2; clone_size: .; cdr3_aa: CASTGRDPPNYGYTF; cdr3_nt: TGTGCCAGCACGGGGAGGGATCCCCCTAACTATGGCTACACCTTC
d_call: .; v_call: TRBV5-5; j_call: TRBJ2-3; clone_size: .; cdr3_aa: CASIRGAGTDTQYF; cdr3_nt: TGTGCCAGCATCCGGGGGGCCGGCACAGATACGCAGTATTTT
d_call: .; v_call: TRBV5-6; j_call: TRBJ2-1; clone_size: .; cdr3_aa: CASSPPQVSSYNEQFF; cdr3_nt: TGTGCCAGCAGCCCGCCACAGGTTTCATCCTACAATGAGCAGTTCTTC
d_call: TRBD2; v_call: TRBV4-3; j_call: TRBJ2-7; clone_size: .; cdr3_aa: CASSPRGGSYEQYF; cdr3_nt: TGCGCCAGCAGCCCGCGGGGGGGCTCCTACGAGCAGTACTTC
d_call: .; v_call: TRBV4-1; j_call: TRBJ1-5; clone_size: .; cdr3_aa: CASSQAPPTGPYSPRNQPQHF; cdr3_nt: TGCGCCAGCAGCCAAGCCCCCCCGACAGGACCGTATAGCCCTCGTAATCAGCCCCAGCATTTT
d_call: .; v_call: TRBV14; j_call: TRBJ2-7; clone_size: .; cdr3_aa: CASSFFGIPEQYF; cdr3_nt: TGTGCCAGCAGCTTTTTCGGGATTCCCGAGCAGTACTTC
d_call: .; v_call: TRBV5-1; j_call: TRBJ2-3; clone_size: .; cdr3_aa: CASSAGLQSTDTQYF; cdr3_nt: TGCGCCAGCAGCGCGGGACTGCAAAGCACAGATACGCAGTATTTT
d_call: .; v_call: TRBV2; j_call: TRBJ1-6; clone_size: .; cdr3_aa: CASRQGKSPLHF; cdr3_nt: TGTGCCAGCAGACAGGGCAAATCACCCCTCCACTTT
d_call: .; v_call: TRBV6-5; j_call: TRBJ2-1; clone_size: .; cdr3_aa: CASSSSGSSYNEQFF; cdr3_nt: TGTGCCAGCAGCAGCTCGGGGAGCTCCTACAATGAGCAGTTCTTC
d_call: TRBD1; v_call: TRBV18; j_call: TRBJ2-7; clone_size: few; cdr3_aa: CASSPLRTGGSSYEQYF; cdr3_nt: TGTGCCAGCTCACCTTTAAGGACAGGGGGAAGCTCCTACGAGCAGTACTTC
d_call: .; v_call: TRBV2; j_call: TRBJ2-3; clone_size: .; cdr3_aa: CASSGGEVKYF; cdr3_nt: TGTGCCAGCAGTGGAGGGGAGGTAAAGTATTTT
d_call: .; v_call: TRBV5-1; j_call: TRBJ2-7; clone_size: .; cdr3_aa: CASSPRDSFNEQYF; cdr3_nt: TGCGCCAGCAGCCCCCGGGACTCCTTCAACGAGCAGTACTTC
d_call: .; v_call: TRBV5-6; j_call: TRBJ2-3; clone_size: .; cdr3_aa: CASSLSLARDTQYF; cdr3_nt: TGTGCCAGCAGCTTAAGTCTAGCGAGAGATACGCAGTATTTC
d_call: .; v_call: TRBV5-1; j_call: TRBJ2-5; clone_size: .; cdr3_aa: CASANRWGGETQYF; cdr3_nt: TGCGCCAGCGCCAACCGTTGGGGCGGAGAGACCCAGTACTTC
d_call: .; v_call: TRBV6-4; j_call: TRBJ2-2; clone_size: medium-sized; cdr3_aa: CASSDSSQGDTGELFF; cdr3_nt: TGTGCCAGCAGTGACTCGTCACAGGGCGACACCGGGGAGCTGTTTTTT
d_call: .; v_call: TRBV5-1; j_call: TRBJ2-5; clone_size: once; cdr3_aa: CASSVGYQETQYF; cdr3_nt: TGCGCCAGCAGCGTTGGCTACCAAGAGACCCAGTACTTC
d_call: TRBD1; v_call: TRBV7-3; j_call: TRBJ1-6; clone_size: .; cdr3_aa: CASSSLPDRGLGSPLHF; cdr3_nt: TGTGCCAGCAGCTCCTTACCGGACAGGGGCCTCGGTTCACCCCTCCACTTT